This T cell receptor (beta chain) derives from a study of blood T cell repertoires in COVID-19. About the study: T cells, B-cell-depleted T cells, or PBMCs provided the cDNA or gDNA that served as material.

Clones were read by immunoSEQ multiplex PCR, and TCRdb kept only the in-frame ones, dropping some. This sample carries over 110,000 clones, approximately 80% of them seen once, and the ten largest clones take roughly 3.7%. Trimming at V came to 0 bases and at J to 4 bases, leaving 3 bases not matched to a gene. CDR1 is MNHEY, CDR2 SMNVEV, per germline (reference sequence). This CDR3 is built from 17 residues. The clonotype comes from a man in his fifties or sixties in a cohort exposed to, infected with or recovered from COVID-19 (not recorded which). The chain has TRBV27 and TRBJ1-6; 10 nucleotides agree with TRBD1. Sample: PBMCs or T cells enriched from blood (not recorded which). The CDR3 DNA is TGTGCCAGCAGTTTATCCGGGACAGGGGCGTATAATTCACCCCTCCACTTT. Its translation: CASSLSGTGAYNSPLHF.